This TCR beta chain was sequenced in a study of T-cell memory formation after mild COVID-19. Study findings and constraints: Contracting clones localized mainly to CM and EM when CD4+ and mainly to EMRA when CD8+.

The germline CDR1 and CDR2 sequences are SGHRS and YFSETQ. The length of the CDR3 is 18 residues. The V end lost 5 bases, the J end lost 0 bases, and 18 bases lay between the germline ends. TCRdb processed the 5' RACE reads anew with MiXCR; each CDR3 protein has one entry. The repertoire holds 120,000 to 150,000 distinct CDR3 sequences, with 15% to 20% as singletons. This clonotype was observed a few times. The antigen remains undetermined. The sample comprised PBMCs or a T cell subset sorted from them (not recorded which). The TCR was taken from an adult woman who had mild COVID-19 (a few samples of this study predate the infection). Cell type and time point are not known. The V call is TRBV5-1, the J call TRBJ2-6; D unclear. CDR3 DNA sequence: TGCGCCAGCAGTCCCGACGTTGTCGGAGCCTCTGGGGCCAACGTCCTGACTTTC. Amino acid sequence: CASSPDVVGASGANVLTF.